This T cell receptor beta chain was captured in a study of Ad26.COV2.S vaccination and SARS-CoV-2 variants. Whole-study results and caveats: Analytic work on TCR breadth and depth might have understated the full extent of total T cell responses.

This CDR3 region has 16 residues. Looked up from germline, CDR1 is SGHAT and CDR2 is FQNNGV. Losses at the gene ends were 3 bases for V and 6 bases for J; bases not matched to a gene: 12. Treatment given: around 19 received Ad26.COV2.S at low or high dose, single or two shots; roughly five received placebo; per-sample allocation not given. Collection of the samples took place on day 63 after the first injection of vaccine or placebo. TCRdb's table, derived via immunoSEQ multiplex PCR, lists solely in-frame clones and lacks some. The repertoire has 350,000 to 600,000 clones, 89% of them found once; the top ten carry 1.5% to 2%. As to this clone: The antigen is unknown.

V usage is TRBV11-2 and J usage is TRBJ1-1; the match to TRBD1 covers 8 bases. This specimen was peripheral blood, taken in a trial of Ad26.COV2.S vaccine versus placebo. The clonotype was recovered from a person between 18 and 60 years old who received the Ad26.COV2.S COVID-19 vaccine or a placebo. The CDR3 protein is CASSLRRLDRGSEAFF. The CDR3 DNA follows: TGTGCCAGCAGCTTGAGGAGGCTCGACAGGGGATCTGAAGCTTTCTTT.